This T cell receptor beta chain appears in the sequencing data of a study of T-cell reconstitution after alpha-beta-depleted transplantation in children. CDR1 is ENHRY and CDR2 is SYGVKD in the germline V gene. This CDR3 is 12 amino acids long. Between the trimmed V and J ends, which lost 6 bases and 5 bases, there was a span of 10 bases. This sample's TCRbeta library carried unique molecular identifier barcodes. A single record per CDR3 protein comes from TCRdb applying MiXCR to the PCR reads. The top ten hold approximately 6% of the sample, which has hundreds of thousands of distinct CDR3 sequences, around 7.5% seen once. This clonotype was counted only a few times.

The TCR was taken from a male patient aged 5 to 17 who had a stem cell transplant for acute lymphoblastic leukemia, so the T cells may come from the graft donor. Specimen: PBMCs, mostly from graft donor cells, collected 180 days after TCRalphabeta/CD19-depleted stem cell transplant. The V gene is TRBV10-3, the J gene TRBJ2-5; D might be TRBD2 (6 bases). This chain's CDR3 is CAISGGVETQYF. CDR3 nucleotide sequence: TGTGCCATCAGCGGCGGGGTCGAGACCCAGTACTTC.